This T cell receptor beta chain was sequenced for a study of vaccination and CD4 T cells after COVID-19. J gave up 6 bases and V 1 base, and 8 bases lay outside the gene matches. CDR3 length: 16 residues. Germline CDR1 LNHDA, CDR2 SQIVND (reference sequence). Findings of the study overall: SARS-CoV-2-reactive clonotype medians increased from roughly 21 to 40, not significantly.

This sample's treatment: approximately 11-day PBMC culture with coronavirus spike peptide pools or control peptides (ViraFEST assay). The unexposed donor's CD4+ T cells were collected before the COVID-19 pandemic (2011-2018). To note about this clonotype: The target antigen is unknown.

The assay that was used to sequence DNA from cultured CD4+ T cells was the Oncomine TCR Beta short-read assay. Extraction of genomic DNA was performed on cultured CD4+ T cells. TCRdb re-derived calls from the PCR reads in MiXCR, one entry per CDR3 protein. The sample shows several thousand distinct CDR3 sequences, 45% to 60% of them seen only once. The sequencing sample was made of CD4+ T cells from blood, cultured in vitro. The receptor was isolated from a human donor in good health. The V and J genes are TRBV19 and TRBJ2-2; 7 nucleotides align to TRBD2. The CDR3 reads CASSIARTSHAGELFF. The CDR3 DNA is TGTGCCAGTAGTATAGCAAGGACTAGTCACGCCGGGGAGCTGTTTTTT.